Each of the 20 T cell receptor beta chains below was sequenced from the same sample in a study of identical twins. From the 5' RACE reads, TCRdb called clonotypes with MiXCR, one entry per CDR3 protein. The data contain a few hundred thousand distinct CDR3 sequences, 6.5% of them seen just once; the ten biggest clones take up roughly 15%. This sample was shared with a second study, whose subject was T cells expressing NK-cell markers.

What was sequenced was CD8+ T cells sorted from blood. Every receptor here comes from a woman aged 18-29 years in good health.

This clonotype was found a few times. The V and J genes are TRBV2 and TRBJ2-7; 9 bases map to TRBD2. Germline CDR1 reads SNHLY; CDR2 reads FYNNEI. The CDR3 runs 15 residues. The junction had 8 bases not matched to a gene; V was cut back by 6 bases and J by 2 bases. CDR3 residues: CASRETSGHTYEQYF. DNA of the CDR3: TGTGCCAGCAGAGAGACTAGCGGACACACCTACGAGCAGTACTTC.

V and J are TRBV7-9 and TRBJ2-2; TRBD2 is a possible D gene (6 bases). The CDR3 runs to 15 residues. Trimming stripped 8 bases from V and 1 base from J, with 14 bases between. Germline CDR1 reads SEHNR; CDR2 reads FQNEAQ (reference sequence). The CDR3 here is CASGKGEVNTGELFF. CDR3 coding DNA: TGTGCCAGCGGTAAAGGGGAGGTGAACACCGGGGAGCTGTTTTTT. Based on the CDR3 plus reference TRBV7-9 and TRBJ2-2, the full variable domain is DTGVSQNPRHKITKRGQNVTFRCDPISEHNRLYWYRQTLGQGPEFLTYFQNEAQLEKSRLLSDRFSAERPKGSFSTLEIQRTEQGDSAMYLCASGKGEVNTGELFFGEGSRLTVL.

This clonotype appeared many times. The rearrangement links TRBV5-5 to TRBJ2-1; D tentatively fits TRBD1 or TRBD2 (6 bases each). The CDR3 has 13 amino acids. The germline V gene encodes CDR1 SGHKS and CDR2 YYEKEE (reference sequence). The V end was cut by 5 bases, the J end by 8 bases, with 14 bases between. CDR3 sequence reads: CASRMIGGDEQFF. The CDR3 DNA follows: TGTGCCAGCAGAATGATCGGGGGCGATGAGCAGTTCTTC.

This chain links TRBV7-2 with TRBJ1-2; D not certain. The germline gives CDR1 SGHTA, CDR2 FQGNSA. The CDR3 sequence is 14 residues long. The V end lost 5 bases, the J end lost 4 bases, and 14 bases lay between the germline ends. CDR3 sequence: CASSRPGQLYGYTF. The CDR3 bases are TGTGCCAGCAGCAGGCCCGGGCAGCTCTATGGCTACACCTTC. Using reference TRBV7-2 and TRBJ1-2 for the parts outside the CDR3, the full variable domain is GAGVSQSPSNKVTEKGKDVELRCDPISGHTALYWYRQSLGQGLEFLIYFQGNSAPDKSGLPSDRFSAERTGGSVSTLTIQRTQQEDSAVYLCASSRPGQLYGYTFGSGTRLTVV.

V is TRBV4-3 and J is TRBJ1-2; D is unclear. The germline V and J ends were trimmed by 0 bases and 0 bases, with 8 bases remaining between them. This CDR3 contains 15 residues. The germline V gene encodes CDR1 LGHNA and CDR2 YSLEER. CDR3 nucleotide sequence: TGCGCCAGCAGCCAAGATTCCAGATCTAACTATGGCTACACCTTC. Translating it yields CASSQDSRSNYGYTF.

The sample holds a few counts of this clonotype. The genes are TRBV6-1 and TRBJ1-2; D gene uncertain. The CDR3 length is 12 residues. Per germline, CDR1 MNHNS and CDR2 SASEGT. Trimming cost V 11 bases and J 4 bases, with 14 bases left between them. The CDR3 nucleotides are TGTGCCGCAAGAGTACAAGGCTATGGCTACACCTTC. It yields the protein CAARVQGYGYTF.

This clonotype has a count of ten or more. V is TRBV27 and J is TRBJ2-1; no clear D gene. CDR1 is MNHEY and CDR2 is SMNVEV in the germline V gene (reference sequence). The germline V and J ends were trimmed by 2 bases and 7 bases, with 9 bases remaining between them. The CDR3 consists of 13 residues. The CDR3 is CASSLVGENEQFF. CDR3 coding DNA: TGTGCCAGCAGTTTAGTCGGAGAGAATGAGCAGTTCTTC.

The CDR3 loop is CASSQMDRYNEQFF. CDR3 sequence (DNA): TGTGCCAGCAGCCAAATGGACCGATACAATGAGCAGTTCTTC. V gene TRBV14 combines with J gene TRBJ2-1, with no clear D. V shed 2 bases and J shed 4 bases, with 9 bases lying between them. The CDR3 sequence is 14 residues long. CDR1 is SGHDN, CDR2 FVKESK, per germline.

CDR3: CASSHGESSYNEQFF. Written as DNA, the CDR3 is TGTGCCAGCAGCCACGGGGAGAGCTCCTACAATGAGCAGTTCTTC. The V and J genes are TRBV7-9 and TRBJ2-1; weak D call: TRBD2 (5 bases). The length of the CDR3 is 15 residues. Trimming pared 5 bases from V and 0 bases from J, leaving 11 bases between. The germline CDR1 and CDR2 sequences are SEHNR and FQNEAQ (reference sequence).

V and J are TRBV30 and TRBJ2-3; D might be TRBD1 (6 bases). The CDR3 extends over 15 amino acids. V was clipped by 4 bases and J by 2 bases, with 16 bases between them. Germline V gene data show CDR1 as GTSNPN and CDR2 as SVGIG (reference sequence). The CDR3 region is CAWKAGWGHTDTQYF. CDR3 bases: TGTGCCTGGAAGGCAGGCTGGGGGCACACAGATACGCAGTATTTT.

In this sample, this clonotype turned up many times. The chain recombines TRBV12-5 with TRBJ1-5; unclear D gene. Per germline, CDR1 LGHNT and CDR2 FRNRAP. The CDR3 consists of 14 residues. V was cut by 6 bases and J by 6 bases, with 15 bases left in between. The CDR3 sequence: CASGQSLHAQPQHF. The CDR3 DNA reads TGTGCTAGTGGCCAAAGCCTCCATGCTCAGCCCCAGCATTTT.

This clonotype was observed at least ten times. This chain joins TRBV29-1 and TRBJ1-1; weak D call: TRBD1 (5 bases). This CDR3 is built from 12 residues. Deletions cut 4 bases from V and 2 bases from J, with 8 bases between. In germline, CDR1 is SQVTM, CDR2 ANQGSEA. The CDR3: CSVGRANTEAFF. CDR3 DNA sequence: TGCAGCGTTGGCAGGGCAAACACTGAAGCTTTCTTT.

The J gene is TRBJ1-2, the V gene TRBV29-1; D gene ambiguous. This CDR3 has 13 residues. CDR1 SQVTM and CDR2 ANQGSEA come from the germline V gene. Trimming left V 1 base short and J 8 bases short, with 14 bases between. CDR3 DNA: TGCAGCGTTGAAGGCATGGGGTGGTGGGGCTACACCTTC. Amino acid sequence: CSVEGMGWWGYTF.

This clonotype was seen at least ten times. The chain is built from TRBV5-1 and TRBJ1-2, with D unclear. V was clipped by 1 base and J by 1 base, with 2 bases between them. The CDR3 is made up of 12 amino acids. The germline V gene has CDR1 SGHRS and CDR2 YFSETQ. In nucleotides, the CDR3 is TGCGCCAGCAGCTTGTATAACTATGGCTACACCTTC. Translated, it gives CASSLYNYGYTF.

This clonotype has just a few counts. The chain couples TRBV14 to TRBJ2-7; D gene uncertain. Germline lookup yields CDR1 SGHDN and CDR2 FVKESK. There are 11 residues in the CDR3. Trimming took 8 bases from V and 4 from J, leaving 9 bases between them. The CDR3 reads CASGMGYEQYF. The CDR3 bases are TGTGCCAGCGGGATGGGGTACGAGCAGTACTTC.

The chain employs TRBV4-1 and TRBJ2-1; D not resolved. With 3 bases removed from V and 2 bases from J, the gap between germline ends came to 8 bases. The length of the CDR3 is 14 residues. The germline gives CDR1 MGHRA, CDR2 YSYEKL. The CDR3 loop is CASSHRATYNEQFF. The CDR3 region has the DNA TGCGCCAGCAGCCACCGGGCCACCTACAATGAGCAGTTCTTC.

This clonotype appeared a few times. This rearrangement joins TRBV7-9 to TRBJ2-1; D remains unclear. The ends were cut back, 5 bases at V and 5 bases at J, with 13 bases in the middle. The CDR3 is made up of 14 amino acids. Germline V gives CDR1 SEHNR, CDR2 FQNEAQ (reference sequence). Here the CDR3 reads CASSLPAPNNEQFF. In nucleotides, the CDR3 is TGTGCCAGCAGCCTGCCCGCACCCAACAATGAGCAGTTCTTC.

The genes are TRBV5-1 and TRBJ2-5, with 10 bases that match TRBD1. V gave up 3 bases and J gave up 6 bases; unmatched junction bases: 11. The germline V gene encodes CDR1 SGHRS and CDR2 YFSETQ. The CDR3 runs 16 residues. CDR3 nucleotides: TGCGCCAGCAGCTGGGGACAGGGGAGTAGCAGGCAGACCCAGTACTTC. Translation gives CASSWGQGSSRQTQYF.

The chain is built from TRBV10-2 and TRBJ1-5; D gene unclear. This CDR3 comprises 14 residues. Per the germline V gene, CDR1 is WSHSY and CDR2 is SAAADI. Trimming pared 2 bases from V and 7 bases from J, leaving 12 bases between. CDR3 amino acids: CASSEAPVVQPQHF. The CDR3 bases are TGCGCCAGCAGTGAGGCTCCCGTAGTCCAGCCCCAGCATTTT.

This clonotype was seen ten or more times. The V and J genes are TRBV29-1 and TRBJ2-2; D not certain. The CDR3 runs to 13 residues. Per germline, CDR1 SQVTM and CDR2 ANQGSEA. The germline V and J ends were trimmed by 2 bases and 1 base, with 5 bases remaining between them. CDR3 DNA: TGCAGCGTTGAAATACAGAACACCGGGGAGCTGTTTTTT. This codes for CSVEIQNTGELFF.